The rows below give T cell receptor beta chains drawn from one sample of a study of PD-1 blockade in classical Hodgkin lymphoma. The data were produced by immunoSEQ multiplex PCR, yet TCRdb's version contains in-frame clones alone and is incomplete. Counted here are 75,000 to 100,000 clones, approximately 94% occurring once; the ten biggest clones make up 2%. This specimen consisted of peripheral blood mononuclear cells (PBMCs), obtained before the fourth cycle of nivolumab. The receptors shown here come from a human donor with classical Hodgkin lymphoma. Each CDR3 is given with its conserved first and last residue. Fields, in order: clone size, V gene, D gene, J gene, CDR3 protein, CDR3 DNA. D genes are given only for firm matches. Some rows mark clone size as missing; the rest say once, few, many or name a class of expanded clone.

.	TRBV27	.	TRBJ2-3	CASSLRRKTRDTQYF	TGTGCCAGCAGTTTAAGACGTAAAACAAGGGATACGCAGTATTTT
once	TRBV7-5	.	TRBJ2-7	CVGNPSGGTYEQYF	TGTGTCGGAAACCCTAGCGGGGGAACCTACGAGCAGTACTTC
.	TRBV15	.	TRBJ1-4	CATSISGSEYEKLFF	TGTGCCACCAGTATCTCGGGGTCCGAGTATGAAAAACTGTTTTTT
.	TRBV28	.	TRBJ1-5	CASSRPPRGRSNQPQHF	TGTGCCAGCAGCAGACCCCCAAGGGGACGGAGCAATCAGCCCCAGCATTTT
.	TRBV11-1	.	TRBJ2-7	CASSLGGTLSIYEQYF	TGTGCCAGCAGCTTAGGGGGCACACTGTCTATTTACGAGCAGTACTTC
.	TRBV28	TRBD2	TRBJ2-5	CASRLSGLAVAETQYF	TGTGCCAGCAGGTTGTCGGGACTAGCGGTCGCAGAGACCCAGTACTTC
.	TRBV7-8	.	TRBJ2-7	CASSRGGRTYEQYF	TGTGCCAGCAGTCGTGGGGGTCGGACCTACGAGCAGTACTTC
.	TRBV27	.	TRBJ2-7	CASRGTGFYEQYF	TGTGCCAGCAGAGGAACAGGGTTCTACGAGCAGTACTTC
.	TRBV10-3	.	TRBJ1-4	CAIARGRGEKLFF	TGTGCCATTGCCCGGGGCAGAGGTGAAAAACTGTTTTTT
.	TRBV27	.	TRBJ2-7	CASSLTASHYEQYF	TGTGCCAGCAGTTTAACGGCTTCCCACTACGAGCAGTACTTC
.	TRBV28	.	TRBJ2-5	CVSRHYGGRRGETQYF	TGTGTCAGCAGGCATTATGGGGGGAGAAGGGGAGAGACCCAGTACTTC
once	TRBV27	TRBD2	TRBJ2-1	CASSLSRLAGGYNEQFF	TGTGCCAGCAGTTTATCGAGACTAGCGGGAGGATACAATGAGCAGTTCTTC
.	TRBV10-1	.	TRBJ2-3	CASTVLGMSSQYF	TGCGCCAGCACGGTACTGGGTATGAGTTCGCAGTATTTT
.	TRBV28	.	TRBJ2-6	CASSLPQAGSGANVLTF	TGTGCCAGCAGTTTACCCCAGGCGGGCTCTGGGGCCAACGTCCTGACTTTC
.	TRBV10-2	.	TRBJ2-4	CASSDGGEGWADIQYF	TGCGCCAGCAGTGATGGAGGCGAGGGGTGGGCGGACATTCAGTACTTC
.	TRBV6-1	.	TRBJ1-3	CASSETGLLGNTIYF	TGTGCCAGCAGTGAAACCGGGCTTTTGGGAAACACCATATATTTT
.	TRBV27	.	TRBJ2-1	CASSLSIHRDEQFF	TGTGCCAGCAGTTTATCGATTCATAGGGATGAGCAGTTCTTC